This T cell receptor (beta chain) emerged from a study of cytomegalovirus exposure and HLA in healthy donors. This clone was found once. The PCR contained 60 Vbeta and 13 Jbeta primers. Method: immunoSEQ multiplex PCR; TCRdb's copy keeps in-frame clones and lacks some. The sample carries about 130,000 clones, approximately 68% recorded once. Trimming at V came to 0 bases and at J to 2 bases, leaving 4 bases not matched to a gene. The length of the CDR3 is 15 residues. CDR1 SGHRS and CDR2 YFSETQ come from the germline V gene. Sample: PBMCs. The sequence was obtained from a man aged 30 to 45 in good health and CMV-seropositive. The J gene is TRBJ1-1, the V gene TRBV5-1, with 7 bases fitting TRBD1. The CDR3 nucleotides read TGCGCCAGCAGCTTGGCGGAGGGGGCTAACACTGAAGCTTTCTTT. Its protein is CASSLAEGANTEAFF.